This T cell receptor beta chain was documented in a study of T cell clones after liver transplantation (dated by TCRdb to between 2018 and 2021). With regard to the full study: Samples were obtained from ITN030ST, a randomized trial in which withdrawal of immunosuppression was attempted within 2 years of liver transplantation. After a pre-transplant mixed lymphocyte reaction, TCRbeta sequencing was used to pinpoint donor-reactive T cell clones, which were subsequently tracked in post-transplant blood. Third party-reactive TCRbeta sequences were also identified from pre-transplant MLRs to serve as an antigen-independent comparator for donor-reactive sequences. Three of the eight recipients were HCV-positive; the others were transplanted for non-autoimmune, non-viral indications. Until randomization at 12-24 months post-transplant, subjects were given standard immunosuppression, with no induction therapy. Tolerance meant complete immunosuppression withdrawal for at least one year without liver enzymes rising beyond twice the upper limit of normal. Blood samples were collected pre-transplant, pre-randomization before withdrawal, and post-randomization after either full withdrawal or failed withdrawal. The study cohort included 8 liver transplant recipients, of whom 3 were classified as tolerant and 5 as non-tolerant.

Unstimulated PBMCs, after thawing, were stained for CD3, CD4 and CD8 and then FACS-sorted into CD3+CD4+ and CD3+CD8+ populations. All 8 studied subjects were randomized to withdrawal of immunosuppression. Genomic DNA was isolated with the Qiagen DNeasy Blood and Tissue Kit. The cysteine opens and the phenylalanine closes a CDR3 of 17 amino acids. Kept here is only the CDR3 DNA, which spans 51 bases and is read in frame from base 1. V is shortened by 2 bases, J by 6 bases, and the region joining them spans 19 bases. CDR1 and CDR2 are drawn from the germline V gene: LGHNA, YNFKEQ. Here is what the overall study found, with its caveats: Low numbers of available donor cells limited the measurable donor-reactive repertoire in two subjects. Since no allograft tissue specimens were available, donor-reactive T cells may have migrated into the graft instead of being deleted. Conclusions were preliminary, limited by small, heterogeneous patient numbers and non-standardized post-transplant time points. Donor-reactive sequences declined more than third party-reactive ones, suggesting partial antigen-specific deletion unrelated to withdrawal success. Circulating donor-reactive CD4 TCRbeta sequences fell significantly post-transplant in most of the 8 subjects, irrespective of tolerance or HCV status. When repertoire turnover was taken into account, detection of donor-reactive sequences was significantly reduced in 7 of 8 subjects for CD4 and in 8 of 8 subjects for CD8.

Frozen genomic DNA underwent high-throughput TCRbeta CDR3 sequencing by immunoSEQ, including PCR amplification, mapping, bias correction and internal controls. In the original analysis: Only productive rearrangements were retained, with each unique TCRbeta sequence defined by its CDR3 nucleotide sequence together with its V and J gene. Donor-reactive sequences required at least 5-fold expansion in CFSE-low cells versus unstimulated pre-transplant cells and at least 0.01% frequency. To ensure at least 90% detection power, minimum frequency thresholds were set for each subject based on that subject's lowest-template unstimulated sample. Jensen-Shannon divergence between the top 1000 TCRbeta sequences after and before transplant was used to measure repertoire turnover. Two-sided Fisher's exact tests were used to test for changes in how often donor-reactive sequences were detected. TCRdb limited this immuneACCESS table to in-frame rearrangements with V and J called. A share of clones is missing; checked studies link under half to unresolved V genes, and the rest is unexplained. V and J calls and clone size are given by that table; D and trimming were obtained from the DNA. The sample includes over 90,000 clones, with under 90% observed a single time. The leading ten clones occupy roughly 2.8% of the sample.

About this clone itself: This receptor's antigen is unknown. It has no much larger one-base neighbor in the sample; base qualities were not kept.

The TCR originated in a human patient who received a liver transplant. It is possible that, after a transplant, some T cells come from the graft donor. The material sequenced was CD4+ T cells from blood, taken approximately 43 months after liver transplant. This chain is built from TRBV4-2 and TRBJ2-2; the D match is possibly TRBD1 or TRBD2, with 5 bases aligned in each. The sequenced DNA is TGTGCCAGCAGCCAAACTAGACAGTTCGGGTCGCCCGGGGAGCTGTTTTTT. It translates to CASSQTRQFGSPGELFF.